The clone carrying this T cell receptor beta chain was seen a handful of times. TCR alpha and TCR beta cDNA libraries carrying sample barcodes and UMIs were produced by 5'RACE using constant-segment primers. TCRdb redid the calling of the 5' RACE reads with MiXCR, one entry per CDR3 protein. The data hold roughly 500,000 distinct CDR3 sequences, with roughly 20% observed a single time. The sample comes from a study of T-cell memory formation after mild COVID-19. In the study overall: Largely donor-specific TCR clusters were found.

The CDR3 totals 14 residues. CDR1 is SSHAT, CDR2 FNYEAQ, per germline (reference sequence). V was shortened by 3 bases and J by 9 bases, with 17 bases between the two germline ends. This receptor was identified in an adult woman who had mild COVID-19 (a few samples of this study predate the infection). Cell type and time point are not known. This chain joins TRBV7-7 and TRBJ2-5; D uncertain. The sequenced sample was PBMCs or a T cell subset sorted from them (not recorded which). The CDR3 reads CASSFKLSDSPQYF. The CDR3, as DNA: TGTGCCAGCAGCTTTAAGTTATCGGATTCCCCCCAGTACTTC.